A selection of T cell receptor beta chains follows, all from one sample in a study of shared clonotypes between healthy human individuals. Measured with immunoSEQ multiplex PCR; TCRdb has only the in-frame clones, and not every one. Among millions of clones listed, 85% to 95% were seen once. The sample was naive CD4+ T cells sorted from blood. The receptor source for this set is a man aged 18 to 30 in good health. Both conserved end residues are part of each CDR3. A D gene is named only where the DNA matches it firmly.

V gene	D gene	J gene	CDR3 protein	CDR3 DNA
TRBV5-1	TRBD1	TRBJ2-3	CATSRDREADTQYF	TGCGCCACCTCTAGGGACAGGGAGGCAGATACGCAGTATTTT
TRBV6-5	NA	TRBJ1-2	CASSLGTDPGYTF	TGTGCCAGCAGCCTTGGGACGGATCCGGGCTACACCTTC
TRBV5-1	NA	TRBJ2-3	CASSHLGGNGADTQYF	TGCGCCAGCAGCCACCTAGGAGGGAATGGTGCAGATACGCAGTATTTT
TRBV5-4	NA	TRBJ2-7	CASSSALSQFGEQYF	TGTGCCAGCAGCTCGGCACTGTCCCAATTTGGGGAGCAGTACTTC
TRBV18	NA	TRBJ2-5	CASSPFEQRETQYF	TGTGCCAGCTCACCTTTCGAACAAAGAGAGACCCAGTACTTC
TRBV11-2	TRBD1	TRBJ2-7	CASSLILWTGSYEQYF	TGTGCCAGCAGCTTGATCTTATGGACAGGCTCCTACGAGCAGTACTTC
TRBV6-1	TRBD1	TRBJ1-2	CASSRTGTNYGYTF	TGTGCCAGCAGCCGGACAGGGACTAACTATGGCTACACCTTC
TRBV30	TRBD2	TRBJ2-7	CAWSVRGVQYF	TGTGCCTGGAGTGTACGGGGGGTGCAGTACTTC
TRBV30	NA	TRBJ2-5	CAWSVVGETQYF	TGTGCCTGGAGTGTTGTGGGCGAGACCCAGTACTTC
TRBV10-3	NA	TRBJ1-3	CAITREASPNLGNTIYF	TGTGCCATCACCCGAGAGGCTTCACCGAACCTTGGAAACACCATATATTTT
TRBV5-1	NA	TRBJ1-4	CASRRGATNEKLFF	TGCGCCAGCCGCCGGGGGGCGACTAATGAAAAACTGTTTTTT
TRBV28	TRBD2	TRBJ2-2	CATQRGGPNTGELFF	TGTGCCACCCAGCGGGGAGGCCCGAACACCGGGGAGCTGTTTTTT
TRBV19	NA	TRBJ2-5	CASSIGGGKETQYF	TGTGCCAGTAGTATAGGAGGAGGGAAAGAGACCCAGTACTTC
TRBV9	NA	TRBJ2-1	CASSVAGLTYNEQFF	TGTGCCAGCAGCGTTGCGGGACTCACCTACAATGAGCAGTTCTTC
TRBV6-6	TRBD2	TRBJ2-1	CASSSRTSGTDEQFF	TGTGCCAGCAGTTCTAGGACTAGCGGGACTGATGAGCAGTTCTTC
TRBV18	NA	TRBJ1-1	CATLGDLNTEAFF	TGTGCCACCCTAGGGGACTTGAACACTGAAGCTTTCTTT